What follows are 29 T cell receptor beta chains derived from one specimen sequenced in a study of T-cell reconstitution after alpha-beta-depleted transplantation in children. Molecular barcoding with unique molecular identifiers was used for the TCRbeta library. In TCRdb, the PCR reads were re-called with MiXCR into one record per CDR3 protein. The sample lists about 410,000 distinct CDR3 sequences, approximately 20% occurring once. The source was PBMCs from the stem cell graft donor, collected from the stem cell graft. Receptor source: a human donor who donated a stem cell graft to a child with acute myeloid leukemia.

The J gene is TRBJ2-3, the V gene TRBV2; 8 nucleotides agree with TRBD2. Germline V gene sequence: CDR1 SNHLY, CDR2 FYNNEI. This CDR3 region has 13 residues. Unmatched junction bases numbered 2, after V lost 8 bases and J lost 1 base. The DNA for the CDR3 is TGTGCCAGCCGGCGGGAGGGCACAGATACGCAGTATTTT. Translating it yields CASRREGTDTQYF.

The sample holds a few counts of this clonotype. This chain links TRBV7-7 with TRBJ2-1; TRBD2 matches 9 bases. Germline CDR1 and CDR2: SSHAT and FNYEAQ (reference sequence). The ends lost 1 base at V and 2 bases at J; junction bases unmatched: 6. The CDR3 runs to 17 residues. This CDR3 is CASSLEIAGATYNEQFF. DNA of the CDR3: TGTGCCAGCAGCTTAGAGATAGCGGGAGCTACCTACAATGAGCAGTTCTTC.

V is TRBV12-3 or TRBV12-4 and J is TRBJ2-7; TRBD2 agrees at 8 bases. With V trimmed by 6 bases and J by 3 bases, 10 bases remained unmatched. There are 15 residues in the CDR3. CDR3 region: CASSRGLVGFYEQYF. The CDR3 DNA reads TGTGCCAGCAGCCGGGGACTAGTGGGTTTCTACGAGCAGTACTTC.

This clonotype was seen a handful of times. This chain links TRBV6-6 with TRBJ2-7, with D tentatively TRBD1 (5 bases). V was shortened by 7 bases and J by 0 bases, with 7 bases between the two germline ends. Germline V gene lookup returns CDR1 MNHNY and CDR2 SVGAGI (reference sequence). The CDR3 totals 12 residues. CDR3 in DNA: TGTGCCAGCACCACAGGCTCCTACGAGCAGTACTTC. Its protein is CASTTGSYEQYF.

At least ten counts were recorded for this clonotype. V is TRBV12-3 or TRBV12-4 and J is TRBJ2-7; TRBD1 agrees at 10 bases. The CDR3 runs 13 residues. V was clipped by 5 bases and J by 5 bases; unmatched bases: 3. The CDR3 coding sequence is TGTGCCAGCAGTGACAGGGGGCTGAACGAGCAGTACTTC. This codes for CASSDRGLNEQYF.

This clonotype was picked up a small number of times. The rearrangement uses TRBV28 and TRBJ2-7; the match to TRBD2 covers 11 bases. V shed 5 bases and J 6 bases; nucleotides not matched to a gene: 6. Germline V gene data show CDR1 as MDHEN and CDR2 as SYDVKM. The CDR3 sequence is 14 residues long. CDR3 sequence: CASSLTSGRGEQYF. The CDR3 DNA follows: TGTGCCAGCAGTCTTACTAGCGGGAGAGGCGAGCAGTACTTC.

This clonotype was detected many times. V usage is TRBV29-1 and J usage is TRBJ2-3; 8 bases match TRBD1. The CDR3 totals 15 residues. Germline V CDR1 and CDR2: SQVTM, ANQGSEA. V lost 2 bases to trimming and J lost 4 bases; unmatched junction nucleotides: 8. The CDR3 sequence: CSVEWVGQGPDTQYF. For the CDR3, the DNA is TGCAGCGTTGAATGGGTTGGACAGGGTCCAGATACGCAGTATTTT.

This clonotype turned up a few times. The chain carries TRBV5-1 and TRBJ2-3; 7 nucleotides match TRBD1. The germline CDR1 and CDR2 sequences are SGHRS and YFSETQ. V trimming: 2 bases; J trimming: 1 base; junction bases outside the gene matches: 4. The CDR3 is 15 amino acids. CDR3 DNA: TGCGCCAGCAGCTTCTGGGACAGCCGCACAGATACGCAGTATTTT. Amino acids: CASSFWDSRTDTQYF.

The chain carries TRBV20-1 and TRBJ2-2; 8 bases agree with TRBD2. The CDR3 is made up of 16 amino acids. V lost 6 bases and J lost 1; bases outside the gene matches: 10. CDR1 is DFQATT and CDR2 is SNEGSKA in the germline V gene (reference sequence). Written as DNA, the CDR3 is TGCAGTGCCGAGCCGGGGGGGGTTAGGAACACCGGGGAGCTGTTTTTT. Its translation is CSAEPGGVRNTGELFF.

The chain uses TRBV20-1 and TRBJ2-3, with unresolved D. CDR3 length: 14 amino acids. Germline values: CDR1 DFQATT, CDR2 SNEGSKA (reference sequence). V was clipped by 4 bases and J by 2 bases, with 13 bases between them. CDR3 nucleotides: TGCAGTGCTAAGTTAGGATATACCACAGATACGCAGTATTTT. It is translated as CSAKLGYTTDTQYF.

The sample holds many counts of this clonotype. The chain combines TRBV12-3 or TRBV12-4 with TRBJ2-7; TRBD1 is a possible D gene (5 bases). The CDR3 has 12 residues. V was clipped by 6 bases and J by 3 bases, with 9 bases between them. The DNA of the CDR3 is TGTGCCAGCAGCCCAGGGTTCTACGAGCAGTACTTC. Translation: CASSPGFYEQYF.

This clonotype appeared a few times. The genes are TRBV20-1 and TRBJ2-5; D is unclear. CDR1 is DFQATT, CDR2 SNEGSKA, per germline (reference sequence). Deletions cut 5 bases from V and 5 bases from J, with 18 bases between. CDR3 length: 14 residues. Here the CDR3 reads CSALFPRGQETQYF. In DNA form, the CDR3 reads TGCAGTGCTTTATTCCCTCGAGGCCAGGAGACCCAGTACTTC.

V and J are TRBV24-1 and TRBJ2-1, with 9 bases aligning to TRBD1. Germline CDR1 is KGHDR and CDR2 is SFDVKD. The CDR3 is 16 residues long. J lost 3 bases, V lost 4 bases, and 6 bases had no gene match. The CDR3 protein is CATSDTGTGSYNEQFF. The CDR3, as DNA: TGTGCCACCAGTGACACCGGGACAGGGAGCTACAATGAGCAGTTCTTC.

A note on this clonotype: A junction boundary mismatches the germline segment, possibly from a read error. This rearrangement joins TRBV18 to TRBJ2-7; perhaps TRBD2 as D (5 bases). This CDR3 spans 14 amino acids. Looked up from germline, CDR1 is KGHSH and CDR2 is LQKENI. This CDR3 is CASAPRPGTYEQYF. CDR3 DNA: TGTGCCAGCGCACCAAGGCCGGGAACCTACGAGCAGTACTTC. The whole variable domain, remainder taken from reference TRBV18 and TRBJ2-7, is NAGVMQNPRHLVRRRGQEARLRCSPMKGHSHVYWYRQLPEEGLKFMVYLQKENIIDESGMPKERFSAEFPKEGPSILRIQQVVRGDSAAYFCASAPRPGTYEQYFGPGTRLTVT.

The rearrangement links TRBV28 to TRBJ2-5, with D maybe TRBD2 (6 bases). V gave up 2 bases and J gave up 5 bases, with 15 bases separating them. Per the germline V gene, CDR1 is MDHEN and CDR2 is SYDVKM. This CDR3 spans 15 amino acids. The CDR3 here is CASSLGPPGRETQYF. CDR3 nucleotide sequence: TGTGCCAGCAGTTTAGGGCCACCAGGGAGGGAGACCCAGTACTTC.

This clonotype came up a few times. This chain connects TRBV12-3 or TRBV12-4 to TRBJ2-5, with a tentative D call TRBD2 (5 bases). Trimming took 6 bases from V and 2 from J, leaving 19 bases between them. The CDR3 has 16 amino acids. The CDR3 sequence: CASSHGGSRLQETQYF. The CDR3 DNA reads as TGTGCCAGCAGCCACGGAGGTTCTAGGCTACAAGAGACCCAGTACTTC.

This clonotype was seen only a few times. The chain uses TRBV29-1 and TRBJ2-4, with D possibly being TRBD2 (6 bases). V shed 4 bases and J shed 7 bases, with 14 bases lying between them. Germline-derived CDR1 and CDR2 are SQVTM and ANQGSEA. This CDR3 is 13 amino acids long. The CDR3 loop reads CSVGAGSFNIQYF. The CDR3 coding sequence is TGCAGCGTTGGGGCCGGGAGTTTCAACATTCAGTACTTC.

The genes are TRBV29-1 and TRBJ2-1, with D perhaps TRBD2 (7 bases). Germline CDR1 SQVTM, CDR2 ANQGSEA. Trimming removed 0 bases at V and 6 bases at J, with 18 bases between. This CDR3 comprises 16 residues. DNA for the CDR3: TGCAGCGTTGAAGATCGTAGGGGGGGGTATCCCAATGAGCAGTTCTTC. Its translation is CSVEDRRGGYPNEQFF.

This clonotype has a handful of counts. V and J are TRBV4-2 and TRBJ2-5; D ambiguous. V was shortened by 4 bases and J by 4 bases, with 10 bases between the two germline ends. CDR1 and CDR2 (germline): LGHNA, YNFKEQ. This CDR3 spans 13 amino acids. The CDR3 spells CASSPMRRETQYF. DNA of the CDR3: TGTGCCAGCAGCCCGATGCGGAGAGAGACCCAGTACTTC.

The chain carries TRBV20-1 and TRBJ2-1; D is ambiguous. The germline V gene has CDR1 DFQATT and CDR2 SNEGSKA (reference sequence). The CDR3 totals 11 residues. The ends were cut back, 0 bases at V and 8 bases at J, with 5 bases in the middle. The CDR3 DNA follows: TGCAGTGCTAGAGATAGGGATGAGCAGTTCTTC. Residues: CSARDRDEQFF.

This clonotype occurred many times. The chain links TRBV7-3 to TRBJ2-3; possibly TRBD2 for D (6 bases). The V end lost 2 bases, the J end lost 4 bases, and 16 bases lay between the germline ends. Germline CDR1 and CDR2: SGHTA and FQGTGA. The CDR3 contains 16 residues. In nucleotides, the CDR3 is TGTGCCAGCAGCTTAGGGGACTCAGGACGGGCAGATACGCAGTATTTT. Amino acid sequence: CASSLGDSGRADTQYF.

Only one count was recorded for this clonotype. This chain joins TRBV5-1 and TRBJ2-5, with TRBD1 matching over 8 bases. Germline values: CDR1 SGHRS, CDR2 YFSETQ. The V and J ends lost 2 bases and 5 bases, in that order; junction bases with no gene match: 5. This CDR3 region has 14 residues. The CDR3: CASSFGQGAETQYF. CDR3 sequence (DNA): TGCGCCAGCAGCTTTGGACAGGGTGCGGAGACCCAGTACTTC.

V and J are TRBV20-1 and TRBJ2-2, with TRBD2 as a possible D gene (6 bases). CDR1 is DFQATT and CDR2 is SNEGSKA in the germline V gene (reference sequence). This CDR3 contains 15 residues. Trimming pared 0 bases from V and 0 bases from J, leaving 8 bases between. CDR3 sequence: CSAREVAANTGELFF. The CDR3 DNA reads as TGCAGTGCTAGAGAGGTAGCGGCGAACACCGGGGAGCTGTTTTTT.

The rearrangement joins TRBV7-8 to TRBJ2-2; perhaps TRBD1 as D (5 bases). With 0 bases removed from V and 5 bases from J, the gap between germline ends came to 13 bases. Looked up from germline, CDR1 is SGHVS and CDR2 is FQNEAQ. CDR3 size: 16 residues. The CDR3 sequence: CASSLATVPTTGELFF. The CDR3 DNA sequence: TGTGCCAGCAGCTTAGCGACAGTTCCAACAACCGGGGAGCTGTTTTTT.

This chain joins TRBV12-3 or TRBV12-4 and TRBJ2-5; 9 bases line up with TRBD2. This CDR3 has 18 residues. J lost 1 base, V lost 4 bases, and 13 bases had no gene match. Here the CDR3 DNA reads TGTGCCAGCAGTTCGCTAGCGGGAAACCTCAAGGGCCAAGAGACCCAGTACTTC. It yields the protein CASSSLAGNLKGQETQYF.

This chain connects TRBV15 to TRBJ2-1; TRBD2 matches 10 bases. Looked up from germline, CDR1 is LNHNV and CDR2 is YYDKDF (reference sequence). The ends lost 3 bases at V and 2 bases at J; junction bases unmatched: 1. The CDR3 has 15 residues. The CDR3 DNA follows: TGTGCCACCAGCAGTAGCGGGGGGACCTACAATGAGCAGTTCTTC. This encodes CATSSSGGTYNEQFF.

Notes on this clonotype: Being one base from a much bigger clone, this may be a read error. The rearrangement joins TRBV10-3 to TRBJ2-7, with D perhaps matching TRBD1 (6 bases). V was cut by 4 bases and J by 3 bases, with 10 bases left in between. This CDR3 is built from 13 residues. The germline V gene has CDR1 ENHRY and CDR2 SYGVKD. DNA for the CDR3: TGTGCCATCAGTGGGCACAGGGACTACGAGCAGTACTTC. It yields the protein CAISGHRDYEQYF.

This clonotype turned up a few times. The CDR3 here is CSAEAGGGETQYF. The CDR3 DNA reads as TGCAGCGCCGAAGCGGGAGGAGGAGAGACCCAGTACTTC. V gene TRBV29-1 combines with J gene TRBJ2-5; 9 bases align to TRBD2. Looked up from germline, CDR1 is SQVTM and CDR2 is ANQGSEA. V lost 7 bases to trimming and J lost 4 bases; unmatched junction nucleotides: 7. This CDR3 is 13 amino acids long. Complete variable domain (other parts from reference TRBV29-1 and TRBJ2-5): SAVISQKPSRDICQRGTSLTIQCQVDSQVTMMFWYRQQPGQSLTLIATANQGSEATYESGFVIDKFPISRPNLTFSTLTVSNMSPEDSSIYLCSAEAGGGETQYFGPGTRLLVL.

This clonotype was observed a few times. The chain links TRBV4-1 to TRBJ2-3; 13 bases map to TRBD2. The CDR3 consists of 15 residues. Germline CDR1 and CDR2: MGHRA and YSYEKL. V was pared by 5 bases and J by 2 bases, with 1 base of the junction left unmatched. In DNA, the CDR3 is TGCGCCAGCAGCGGGACTAGCGGGATCACAGATACGCAGTATTTT. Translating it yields CASSGTSGITDTQYF.